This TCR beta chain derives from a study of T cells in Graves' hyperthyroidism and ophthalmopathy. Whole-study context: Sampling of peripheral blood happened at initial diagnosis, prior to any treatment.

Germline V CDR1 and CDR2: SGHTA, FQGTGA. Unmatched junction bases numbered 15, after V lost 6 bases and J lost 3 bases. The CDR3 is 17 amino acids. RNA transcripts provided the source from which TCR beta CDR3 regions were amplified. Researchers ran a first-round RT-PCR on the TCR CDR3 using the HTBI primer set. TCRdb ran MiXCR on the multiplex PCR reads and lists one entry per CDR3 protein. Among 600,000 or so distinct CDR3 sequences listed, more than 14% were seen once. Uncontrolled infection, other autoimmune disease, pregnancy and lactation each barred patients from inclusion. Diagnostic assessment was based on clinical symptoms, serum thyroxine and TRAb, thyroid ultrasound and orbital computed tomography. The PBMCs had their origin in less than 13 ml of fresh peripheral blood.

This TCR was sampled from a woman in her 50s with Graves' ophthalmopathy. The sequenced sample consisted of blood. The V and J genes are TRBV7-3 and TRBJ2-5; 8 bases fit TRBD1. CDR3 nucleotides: TGTGCCAGCAGTTACGGCCGCCGGACAGGGCGTAAAGAGACCCAGTACTTC. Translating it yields CASSYGRRTGRKETQYF.